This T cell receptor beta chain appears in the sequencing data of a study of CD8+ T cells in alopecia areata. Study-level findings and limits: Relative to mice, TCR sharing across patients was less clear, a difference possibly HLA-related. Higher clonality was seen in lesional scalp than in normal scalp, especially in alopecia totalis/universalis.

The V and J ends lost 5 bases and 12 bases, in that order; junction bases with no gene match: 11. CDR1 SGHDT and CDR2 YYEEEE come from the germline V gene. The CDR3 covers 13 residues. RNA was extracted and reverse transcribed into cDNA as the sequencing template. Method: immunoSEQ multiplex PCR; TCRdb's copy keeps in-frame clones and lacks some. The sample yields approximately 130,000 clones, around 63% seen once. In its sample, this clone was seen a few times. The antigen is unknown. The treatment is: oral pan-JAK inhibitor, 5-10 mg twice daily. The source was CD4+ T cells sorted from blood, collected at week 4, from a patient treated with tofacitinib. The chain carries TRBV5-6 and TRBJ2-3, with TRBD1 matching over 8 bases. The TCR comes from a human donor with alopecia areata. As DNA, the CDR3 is TGTGCCAGCAGGGAGACAGGACAGGGATCACAGTATTTT. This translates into CASRETGQGSQYF.